This section outlines one T cell receptor beta chain sequence together with its context. Here immunoSEQ multiplex PCR was the method, and the copy in TCRdb shows in-frame clones only, minus some. The table shows about 57,000 clones, with 93% occurring only once. The V gene lost 2 bases and the J gene lost 3 bases, with 16 bases spanning the gap. Germline V gene data show CDR1 as SNHLY and CDR2 as FYNNEI. The length of the CDR3 is 16 residues. The data belong to a study of cytomegalovirus exposure and HLA in healthy donors. The donors were members of the validation cohort, which comprised roughly 130 subjects and was separate from the first cohort of around 700 subjects.

The chain combines TRBV2 with TRBJ1-1; D not resolved. This sequence was found in a woman aged 18-29 years in good health and CMV-seronegative. The source material was PBMCs. The CDR3 is CASSEKSRLRDTEAFF. In DNA, the CDR3 is TGTGCCAGCAGTGAAAAATCGCGCCTGCGGGACACTGAAGCTTTCTTT.